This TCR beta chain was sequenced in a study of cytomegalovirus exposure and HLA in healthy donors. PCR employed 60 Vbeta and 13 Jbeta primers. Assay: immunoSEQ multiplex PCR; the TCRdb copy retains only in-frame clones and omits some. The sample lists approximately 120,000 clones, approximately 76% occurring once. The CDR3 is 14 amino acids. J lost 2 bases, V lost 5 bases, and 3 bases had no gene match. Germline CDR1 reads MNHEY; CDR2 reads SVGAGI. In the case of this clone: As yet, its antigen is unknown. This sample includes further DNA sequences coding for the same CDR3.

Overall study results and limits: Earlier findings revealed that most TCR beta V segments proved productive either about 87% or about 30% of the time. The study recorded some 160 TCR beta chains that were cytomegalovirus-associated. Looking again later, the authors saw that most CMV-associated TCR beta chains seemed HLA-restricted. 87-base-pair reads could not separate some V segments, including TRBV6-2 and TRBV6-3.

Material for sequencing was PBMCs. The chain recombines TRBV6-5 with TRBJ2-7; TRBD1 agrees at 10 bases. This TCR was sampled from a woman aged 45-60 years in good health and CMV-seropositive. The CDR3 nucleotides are TGTGCCAGCAGTCCCGGACAGGGGGCCTACGAGCAGTACTTC. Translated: CASSPGQGAYEQYF.